What follows are 14 T cell receptor beta chains derived from one specimen sequenced in a study of human T cells and chemical hapten exposure. TCRdb independently ran MiXCR on the RACE reads; one entry per CDR3 protein. The repertoire holds some 54,000 distinct CDR3 sequences, with 8.5% to 10% as singletons. Time point defined: patch test 2, 6 weeks after DPC sensitization. Stated treatment: therapeutic diphenylcyclopropenone sensitization with weekly scalp DPC. This material consisted of whole blood, taken in connection with sensitization to the hapten diphenylcyclopropenone (DPC). These receptors came from a woman aged 50 to 60 with alopecia areata. Some clones in this sample may be carry-over from other donors' samples.

This clonotype has more than one count but fewer than ten. V is TRBV28 and J is TRBJ1-1; maybe TRBD1 (5 bases). The germline CDR1 and CDR2 sequences are MDHEN and SYDVKM. V dropped 2 bases and J dropped 6 bases, with 10 bases sitting between them. CDR3 length equals 13 residues. The CDR3 sequence is CASSLNGAAEAFF. The DNA of the CDR3 is TGTGCCAGCAGTTTAAACGGGGCAGCTGAAGCTTTCTTT. The full variable domain, with the rest looked up from reference TRBV28 and TRBJ1-1, is DVKVTQSSRYLVKRTGEKVFLECVQDMDHENMFWYRQDPGLGLRLIYFSYDVKMKEKGDIPEGYSVSREKKERFSLILESASTNQTSMYLCASSLNGAAEAFFGQGTRLTVV.

At least ten counts were recorded for this clonotype. The V call is TRBV5-1, the J call TRBJ1-1, with D possibly matching TRBD1 (5 bases). V was shortened by 0 bases and J by 6 bases, with 27 bases between the two germline ends. The CDR3 has 19 residues. Germline lookup yields CDR1 SGHRS and CDR2 YFSETQ. CDR3 loop: CASSLEGRGRGQLLAEAFF. The CDR3 DNA reads TGCGCCAGCAGCTTGGAGGGTCGAGGTAGGGGCCAGTTGCTGGCTGAAGCTTTCTTT.

This clonotype was seen a handful of times. The rearrangement uses TRBV11-2 and TRBJ1-3; D is unresolved. V shed 4 bases and J shed 7 bases, with 14 bases lying between them. Germline values: CDR1 SGHAT, CDR2 FQNNGV. This CDR3 comprises 14 residues. The CDR3 spells CASSSAVKRNTIYF. The DNA of the CDR3 is TGTGCCAGCAGCTCAGCAGTAAAAAGGAACACCATATATTTT.

The V and J genes are TRBV11-2 and TRBJ2-3; D is undetermined. The germline V gene encodes CDR1 SGHAT and CDR2 FQNNGV. V lost 5 bases, J lost 4 bases, and 7 bases lay in between. The CDR3 spans 12 residues. The CDR3 sequence: CASSHGADTQYF. The CDR3 DNA sequence: TGTGCCAGCAGCCATGGCGCAGATACGCAGTATTTT.

The chain uses TRBV28 and TRBJ2-2, with no clear D. V shed 3 bases and J shed 1 base, with 3 bases lying between them. Germline lookup yields CDR1 MDHEN and CDR2 SYDVKM. The CDR3 is 13 residues long. CDR3 in amino acids: CASSFRNTGELFF. CDR3 DNA: TGTGCCAGCAGTTTCAGGAACACCGGGGAGCTGTTTTTT.

The chain joins TRBV5-5 to TRBJ1-1; D is unclear. Germline values: CDR1 SGHKS, CDR2 YYEKEE (reference sequence). The germline V and J ends were trimmed by 0 bases and 11 bases, with 11 bases remaining between them. The CDR3 spans 12 residues. The CDR3 sequence is CASSLEGRWAFF. The CDR3, as DNA: TGTGCCAGCAGCTTGGAAGGTCGGTGGGCTTTCTTT.

This clonotype was counted a few times. The chain links TRBV20-1 to TRBJ2-1; D is possibly TRBD2 (5 bases). V was cut by 3 bases and J by 5 bases, with 11 bases left in between. CDR1 DFQATT and CDR2 SNEGSKA come from the germline V gene (reference sequence). This CDR3 region has 13 residues. DNA for the CDR3: TGCAGTGCTAGTTCCAGCGGCGACAATGAGCAGTTCTTC. Translated: CSASSSGDNEQFF.

This clonotype showed up just a few times. The chain combines TRBV4-1 with TRBJ2-1; 8 nucleotides align to TRBD2. This CDR3 is 17 amino acids long. With V trimmed by 4 bases and J by 2 bases, 10 bases remained unmatched. Looked up from germline, CDR1 is MGHRA and CDR2 is YSYEKL. The CDR3 region is CASSLQAGVITYNEQFF. As DNA, the CDR3 is TGCGCCAGCAGCCTTCAAGCGGGGGTGATAACCTACAATGAGCAGTTCTTC.

J is TRBJ2-3 and V is TRBV29-1; 10 bases are shared with TRBD2. Germline trimming cut 6 bases from V and 2 bases from J; bases unmatched to any gene: 5. Germline CDR1 is SQVTM and CDR2 is ANQGSEA. The CDR3 length is 14 residues. For the CDR3, the DNA is TGCAGCGTAGGGACTAGCGACTACACAGATACGCAGTATTTT. It encodes CSVGTSDYTDTQYF.

This clonotype has a count of ten or more. The rearrangement links TRBV3-1 to TRBJ1-2, with unresolved D. The CDR3 is 13 residues long. The germline CDR1 and CDR2 sequences are LGHDT and YNNKEL (reference sequence). The ends were cut back, 3 bases at V and 6 bases at J, with 11 bases in the middle. In nucleotides, the CDR3 is TGTGCCAGCAGCCATCAAGGGCGTGATGGCTACACCTTC. Protein sequence: CASSHQGRDGYTF. Full variable domain (remainder filled in from reference TRBV3-1 and TRBJ1-2): DTAVSQTPKYLVTQMGNDKSIKCEQNLGHDTMYWYKQDSKKFLKIMFSYNNKELIINETVPNRFSPKSPDKAHLNLHINSLELGDSAVYFCASSHQGRDGYTFGSGTRLTVV.

This clonotype was detected many times. The chain uses TRBV5-6 and TRBJ1-6; D is perhaps TRBD1 (5 bases). V shed 1 base and J shed 10 bases, with 18 bases lying between them. This CDR3 contains 16 residues. Germline V gene sequence: CDR1 SGHDT, CDR2 YYEEEE. The CDR3 loop is CASSLLGESLRSPLHF. Written as DNA, the CDR3 is TGTGCCAGCAGCTTGCTAGGGGAGTCCTTACGATCACCCCTCCACTTT.

The table lists this clonotype with a few counts. The chain combines TRBV7-2 with TRBJ2-1; 11 bases match TRBD2. Germline assignment: CDR1 SGHTA and CDR2 FQGNSA. The CDR3 has 15 amino acids. V dropped 5 bases and J dropped 10; count of bases not matched to a gene: 10. For the CDR3, the DNA is TGTGCCAGCAGCCCCCCGACTAGCGGGGCAAGGGAGCAGTTCTTC. This sequence encodes CASSPPTSGAREQFF.

In its sample, this clonotype was seen a few times. The gene calls are TRBV21-1 and TRBJ2-7. TRBV21-1 constitutes a pseudogene. The CDR3 has 12 amino acids. The CDR3: CASSKAPREQYF. CDR3 bases: TGTGCCAGCAGCAAAGCGCCCCGCGAGCAGTACTTC.

V is TRBV28 and J is TRBJ2-7, with D hard to call. This CDR3 comprises 16 residues. V was trimmed by 7 bases and J by 0 bases, leaving 19 bases between them. Germline CDR1 is MDHEN and CDR2 is SYDVKM. The CDR3 bases are TGTGCCAGCACCCATGGGTCTTTCAGGAGCTCCTACGAGCAGTACTTC. It encodes CASTHGSFRSSYEQYF.